This is a list of T cell receptor beta chains from one sample in a study of T cells in tumors after PD-1 blockade. Assay: immunoSEQ multiplex PCR; the TCRdb copy retains only in-frame clones and omits some. The profile covers approximately 60,000 clones, with under 80% appearing a single time and 4.7% taken by the ten largest. The sample in question was PBMCs, obtained after anti-PD-1 treatment. The receptors shown here come from a human donor with basal cell carcinoma. The CDR3 runs from the conserved cysteine through the conserved F or W. D genes are given only for firm matches. Size is omitted from some rows. Given values are once, few, many or a class for expanded clones.

v_gene,d_gene,j_gene,abundance,CDR3nt,CDR3aa
TRBV6-4,TRBD1,TRBJ1-5,once,TGTGCCAGCAGCCAATTAAAGACAGGGAGAGGTGGTTGGAGCAATCAGCCCCAGCATTTT,CASSQLKTGRGGWSNQPQHF
TRBV5-1,NA,TRBJ1-1,NA,TGCGCCAGCAGCTTGCAGGTGGAAAATGAAGCTTTCTTT,CASSLQVENEAFF
TRBV28,NA,TRBJ1-5,NA,TGTGCCAGCTCTAAAGGACATAGCAATCAGCCCCAGCATTTT,CASSKGHSNQPQHF
TRBV6-5,TRBD1,TRBJ1-1,NA,TGTGCCAGCAGTATGCGACAGGGCACTGAAGCTTTCTTT,CASSMRQGTEAFF
TRBV7-9,NA,TRBJ1-2,NA,TGTGCCAGCCCGGCCCCAGGCGGCGGATATAGAGGGAACTATGGCTACACCTTC,CASPAPGGGYRGNYGYTF
TRBV7-7,NA,TRBJ2-3,NA,TGTGCCAGCAGCCAAGGACACAGCACAGATACGCAGTATTTT,CASSQGHSTDTQYF
TRBV7-2,TRBD2,TRBJ2-7,NA,TGTGCCAGCAGCTTGGTAGCTAGCGGCTCCTACGAGCAGTACTTC,CASSLVASGSYEQYF
TRBV9,TRBD1,TRBJ2-7,NA,TGTGCCAGCAGCGTAGGAGGGGGCGCAACCTCCTACGAGCAGTACTTC,CASSVGGGATSYEQYF
TRBV27,NA,TRBJ1-5,NA,TGTGCCAGCAGTTTAAGTGCGAAGGGGCCGTGGAGCAATCAGCCCCAGCATTTT,CASSLSAKGPWSNQPQHF
TRBV15,NA,TRBJ1-4,NA,TGTGCCACCAGCAGACGATGGGGGTATCCGACTAATGAAAAACTGTTTTTT,CATSRRWGYPTNEKLFF
TRBV7-9,TRBD2,TRBJ2-7,NA,TGTGCCAGCAGCTTAGAGGGGCGGGGGTCCCGAGGAGGGGACGAGCAGTACTTC,CASSLEGRGSRGGDEQYF
TRBV5-4,TRBD1,TRBJ2-1,few,TGTGCCAGCAGCTTGGCCGGGGACAGCTACAATGAGCAGTTCTTC,CASSLAGDSYNEQFF
TRBV6-5,NA,TRBJ2-1,few,TGTGCCAGCAGTCAGCAGGTGGGATCATACAATGAGCAGTTCTTC,CASSQQVGSYNEQFF
TRBV11-3,NA,TRBJ2-1,NA,TGTGCCAGCAGCTTAGAGGGGGCCTCCTACAATGAGCAGTTCTTC,CASSLEGASYNEQFF
TRBV6-5,NA,TRBJ2-7,NA,TGTGCCAGCAGTTACACGCAGGACTACGAGCAGTACTTC,CASSYTQDYEQYF
TRBV6-6,TRBD1,TRBJ1-6,NA,TGTGCCAGCAGCCAACAGGGGGCGAATTCACCCCTCCACTTT,CASSQQGANSPLHF
TRBV15,NA,TRBJ1-2,NA,TGTGCCACCAGCAGGAGGACAGCTAACTATGGCTACACCTTC,CATSRRTANYGYTF
TRBV10-1,TRBD1,TRBJ1-1,NA,TGCGCCAGCAGTTATAATAAAGACAGGGGGAGAACTGAAGCTTTCTTT,CASSYNKDRGRTEAFF
TRBV7-8,TRBD1,TRBJ1-2,NA,TGTGCCAGCAGCGCGAGTGGACAGGGGGCTGGGGGCTACACCTTC,CASSASGQGAGGYTF
TRBV5-6,NA,TRBJ1-2,NA,TGTGCCAGCAGCTCGGGCGTTCGCACCTCGGGAAGCTACACCTTC,CASSSGVRTSGSYTF
TRBV19,NA,TRBJ2-7,NA,TGTGCCAGTCAACGGCAGGGTTCAGGCGAGCAGTACTTC,CASQRQGSGEQYF
TRBV27,TRBD1,TRBJ2-3,NA,TGTGCCAGCAGTTTGGACAGGGCGAGCACAGATACGCAGTATTTT,CASSLDRASTDTQYF
TRBV13,NA,TRBJ1-3,NA,TGTGCCAGCAGCTTAGGGACGACGGGAGGCTCTGGAAACACCATATATTTT,CASSLGTTGGSGNTIYF
TRBV5-1,NA,TRBJ2-3,NA,TGCGCCAGCAGCTTGGACAGGGGCACAGATACGCAGTATTTT,CASSLDRGTDTQYF
TRBV3-1/TRBV3-2,NA,TRBJ1-2,once,TGTGCCAGCAGCCTCCTGGATGGCTACACCTTC,CASSLLDGYTF
TRBV25-1,NA,TRBJ1-2,few,TGTGCCAGCAGTGAATATGCTGGCTACACCTTC,CASSEYAGYTF
TRBV2,TRBD2,TRBJ2-3,medium-sized,TGTGCCAGCAGTGAAATAGGGAGGACTAGCGGGCAAGGTACGCAGTATTTT,CASSEIGRTSGQGTQYF
TRBV6-5,NA,TRBJ1-2,NA,TGTGCCAGCTGGGACTATGGCTACACCTTC,CASWDYGYTF
TRBV4-1,NA,TRBJ2-4,NA,TGCGCCAGCAGCCAAGGAAACCCAGGGCTAGCCAAAAACATTCAGTACTTC,CASSQGNPGLAKNIQYF
TRBV7-6,NA,TRBJ2-1,NA,TGTGCCAGCAGCCCTGGAGGGCTCGCTTCCTACAATGAGCAGTTCTTC,CASSPGGLASYNEQFF
TRBV27,TRBD2,TRBJ2-2,NA,TGTGCCAGCAGCAAGCGGGGGCCGAACACCGGGGAGCTGTTTTTT,CASSKRGPNTGELFF
TRBV3-1/TRBV3-2,NA,TRBJ1-3,few,TGTGCCAGCAGCCAAGTCCGGGCGACAGGCCCCTCTGGAAACACCATATATTTT,CASSQVRATGPSGNTIYF
TRBV27,NA,TRBJ2-7,NA,TGTGCCAGCAGTCCCTCGTTGAGTAACTACGAGCAGTACTTC,CASSPSLSNYEQYF
TRBV19,TRBD2,TRBJ2-1,NA,TGTGCCAGTAGTATACCCCCCGGGACTACCACCTACAATGAGCAGTTCTTC,CASSIPPGTTTYNEQFF
TRBV13,NA,TRBJ2-3,NA,TGTGCCAGCAGCTTAATCGGCTGGGTAGTAGGGGAACCTACGAAAATCACAGATACGCAGTATTTT,CASSLIGWVVGEPTKITDTQYF
TRBV5-4,NA,TRBJ2-4,NA,TGTGCCAGCAGCAACCCGTGGGGGGACATTCAGTACTTC,CASSNPWGDIQYF
TRBV15,NA,TRBJ2-3,NA,TGTGCCACCAGCAGAGATTCAGGGAAGGATACGCAGTATTTT,CATSRDSGKDTQYF
TRBV6-2/TRBV6-3,TRBD1,TRBJ1-1,NA,TGTGCCAGCAGTCCCGACAGGGCAGCAGCTTTCTTT,CASSPDRAAAFF
TRBV3-1/TRBV3-2,NA,TRBJ1-2,NA,TGTGCCAGCAGCCAAGGGTTTACCTATGATGGCTACACCTTC,CASSQGFTYDGYTF
TRBV5-6,NA,TRBJ1-6,NA,TGTGCCAGCAGCCCACCGAAGTACGGGAATTCACCCCTCCACTTT,CASSPPKYGNSPLHF
TRBV6-6,NA,TRBJ1-6,few,TGTGCCAGCAGCGGGACGGAATATAATTCACCCCTCCACTTT,CASSGTEYNSPLHF
TRBV30,NA,TRBJ1-5,NA,TGTGCCTGGAGCCCTCAGGGAAATGTGCGTCAGCCCCAGCATTTT,CAWSPQGNVRQPQHF
TRBV30,NA,TRBJ2-7,NA,TGTGCCTGGAGTGTTGGCAGGGCGACTTTCTACGAGCAGTACTTC,CAWSVGRATFYEQYF
TRBV23-1,TRBD1,TRBJ2-3,NA,TGCGCCAGCAGTCAATCGTTCCGGGACAGGGGGCTCCGCACAGATACGCAGTATTTT,CASSQSFRDRGLRTDTQYF
TRBV19,NA,TRBJ2-3,once,TGTGCCAGTAGTATAGAGGCGGGGAAGGCGGGGTTTCTGAGCACAGATACGCAGTATTTT,CASSIEAGKAGFLSTDTQYF
TRBV18,NA,TRBJ1-1,few,TGTGCCAGCTCACCCTCCGGGACACACACTGAAGCTTTCTTT,CASSPSGTHTEAFF
TRBV18,NA,TRBJ2-1,NA,TGTGCCAGCTCAAGACAGGGAGGCTCCTACAATGAGCAGTTCTTC,CASSRQGGSYNEQFF
TRBV29-1,NA,TRBJ2-3,NA,TGCAGCGTTCGGACAGATACGCAGTATTTT,CSVRTDTQYF
TRBV5-1,TRBD1,TRBJ2-3,few,TGCGCCAGCAGCTTGGACGGACAGGGCCGCACAGATACGCAGTATTTT,CASSLDGQGRTDTQYF
TRBV27,NA,TRBJ2-5,NA,TGTGCCAGCAGTCGAGAGGGGGGCCTTCAAGAGACCCAGTACTTC,CASSREGGLQETQYF
TRBV5-1,NA,TRBJ1-1,NA,TGCGCCAGCAGCAGCTCGGGAATGAACACTGAAGCTTTCTTT,CASSSSGMNTEAFF
TRBV5-5,TRBD1,TRBJ1-6,NA,TGTGCCAGCAGCGGGGACAGGGTTGACTCACCCCTCCACTTT,CASSGDRVDSPLHF
TRBV7-8,NA,TRBJ2-1,once,TGTGCCAGCAGCCCGTTGGGGGGAGGCTCCTACAATGAGCAGTTCTTC,CASSPLGGGSYNEQFF
TRBV5-6,NA,TRBJ2-5,NA,TGTGCCAGCAGCTTGGGGGACAATAAGGAGACCCAGTACTTC,CASSLGDNKETQYF
TRBV13,NA,TRBJ1-1,NA,TGTGCCAGCAGCTCGCCCTCCTCACCGAACACTGAAGCTTTCTTT,CASSSPSSPNTEAFF
TRBV9,TRBD1,TRBJ2-3,NA,TGTGCCAGCAGCCTGGGACAGGGGTTTGGAGATACGCAGTATTTT,CASSLGQGFGDTQYF
TRBV10-3,TRBD1,TRBJ1-2,NA,TGTGCCATCAGTGCAGCAGGGGGCACGGGCTACACCTTC,CAISAAGGTGYTF
TRBV14,NA,TRBJ2-4,NA,TGTGCCAGCAGCCAAGAGTCGCGACAGGGAGGCATTCAGTACTTC,CASSQESRQGGIQYF
TRBV7-9,NA,TRBJ2-3,few,TGTGCCAGCAGCCCCAAAGTGCGGGAAAGCACAGATACGCAGTATTTT,CASSPKVRESTDTQYF